Listed below are T cell receptor beta chains from one sample, sequenced in a study of T cells in tuberculosis. Sequencing was performed with immunoSEQ multiplex PCR; in TCRdb, only in-frame clones are kept and a portion is missing. The profile covers about 35,000 clones, with 87% appearing a single time and 5% to 6.5% taken by the ten largest. Sequences were derived from PBMCs, sampled at tuberculosis diagnosis. These receptors all stem from an adult with tuberculosis. CDR3s include the opening cysteine and the closing phenylalanine or tryptophan. D genes are given only for firm matches. Only part of the rows carry a size: once, few, many, or a class if the clone is expanded.

v_call	d_call	clone_size	j_call	cdr3_nt	cdr3_aa
TRBV4-2	TRBD2	once	TRBJ2-1	TGTGCCAGCAGCCAAGTTGGGGTAGCGGGACCCGCGAGCTCCTACAATGAGCAGTTCTTC	CASSQVGVAGPASSYNEQFF
TRBV15	-	-	TRBJ1-6	TGTGCCACCAGCAGAGATCGGGGGTTAGGTTCACCCCTCCACTTT	CATSRDRGLGSPLHF
TRBV2	TRBD1	-	TRBJ1-2	TGTGCCAGCAGGGACACACAGGGGGCCGGGTATGGCTACACCTTC	CASRDTQGAGYGYTF
TRBV7-9	TRBD1	once	TRBJ1-2	TGTGCCAGCAGCTTTAGACAGGGAGCATATGGCTACACCTTC	CASSFRQGAYGYTF
TRBV19	TRBD1	-	TRBJ1-5	TGTGCCAGTAGTGGGCAGGGGGCTTGGCCCCAGCATTTT	CASSGQGAWPQHF
TRBV11-2	TRBD1	-	TRBJ2-1	TGTGCCAGCAGCTTCGCCCTCCAGGGGGTTTCCTACAATGAGCAGTTCTTC	CASSFALQGVSYNEQFF
TRBV27	TRBD1	-	TRBJ2-2	TGTGCCAGCAGTTTAGACAGGGGGTCGGCCGGGGAGCTGTTTTTT	CASSLDRGSAGELFF
TRBV30	-	-	TRBJ1-3	TGTGCCTGGAGTCCAGGTGGAAACACCATATATTTT	CAWSPGGNTIYF
TRBV9	TRBD2	-	TRBJ2-1	TGTGCCAGCAGCGTAACCGGGACTAGGAATGAGCAGTTCTTC	CASSVTGTRNEQFF
TRBV30	-	-	TRBJ2-7	TGTGCCTGGAGTGTACTTTTGCAGACTGAGCAGTACTTC	CAWSVLLQTEQYF
TRBV27	-	-	TRBJ2-1	TGTGCCAGCAGTTTATCGGTAGCGACGCATTACAATGAGCAGTTCTTC	CASSLSVATHYNEQFF
TRBV7-2	-	-	TRBJ1-1	TGTGCCAGCAGCTCGACGACTAACACTGAAGCTTTCTTT	CASSSTTNTEAFF
TRBV6-5	-	-	TRBJ2-7	TGTGCCAGCAGTAAAGGGACAAACTACGAGCAGTACTTC	CASSKGTNYEQYF
TRBV30	TRBD1	-	TRBJ2-7	TGTGCCTGGGCCGGGACAGGGGCAAACGAGCAGTACTTC	CAWAGTGANEQYF
TRBV28	-	-	TRBJ2-7	TGTGCCAGCAGTCCCCGGGTGGAGGGGGCGAGTCACGAGCAGTACTTC	CASSPRVEGASHEQYF
TRBV5-6	TRBD2	-	TRBJ2-3	TGTGCCAGCAGCGGACCGGGACTAGCGAACTTCTTCGGGCAGTATTTT	CASSGPGLANFFGQYF
TRBV4-1	-	-	TRBJ1-4	TGCGCCAGCAGCCGAGAGAGGAAACTGTTTTTT	CASSRERKLFF
TRBV18	-	-	TRBJ2-5	TGTGCCAGCTCAGATAGTGCGGAAGAGACCCAGTACTTC	CASSDSAEETQYF
TRBV27	-	-	TRBJ1-2	TGTGCCAGCAGTTCCCCAGGGTCTGATGGCTACACCTTC	CASSSPGSDGYTF
TRBV2	TRBD1	-	TRBJ1-1	TGTGCCAGGGGGTCCCAGGGGGTAATGAACACTGAAGCTTTCTTT	CARGSQGVMNTEAFF
TRBV27	-	-	TRBJ1-2	TGTGCCAGCAGCCGTCTAGGAATAGCTTATGGCTACACCTTC	CASSRLGIAYGYTF
TRBV28	TRBD1	few	TRBJ1-2	TGTGCCAGCAGTTCCGGGACAGGAGTCTATGGCTACACCTTC	CASSSGTGVYGYTF
TRBV19	-	-	TRBJ2-7	TGTGCCAGTAGTATAGGGCAGGGAAACTACGAGCAGTACTTC	CASSIGQGNYEQYF
TRBV9	TRBD2	-	TRBJ2-2	TGTGCCAGCGCCGGGATTCCTAGCGGAACGAACACCGGGGAGCTGTTTTTT	CASAGIPSGTNTGELFF
TRBV2	-	few	TRBJ2-7	TGTGCCAGCAGACCCGGCCGGGGGGCCTCCTACGAGCAGTACTTC	CASRPGRGASYEQYF
TRBV7-2	-	-	TRBJ1-6	TGTGCCAGCAGCTCGAGTAGCTCCTATAATTCACCCCTCCACTTT	CASSSSSSYNSPLHF
TRBV20-1	TRBD1	-	TRBJ1-4	TGCAGTGCTAGGCTGGACAGGGGACTGTTTTTT	CSARLDRGLFF
TRBV6-6	-	-	TRBJ1-2	TGTGCCAGCAGTTACAAGATGGAGGTCTATGGCTACACCTTC	CASSYKMEVYGYTF
TRBV2	TRBD2	-	TRBJ2-7	TGTGGGACTAGGAGAGGTTACGAGCAGTACTTC	CGTRRGYEQYF
TRBV4-1	-	-	TRBJ1-5	TGCGCCAGCAGCCTTGGACAAACCCTTCCAGGGACCCAGCATTTT	CASSLGQTLPGTQHF
TRBV29-1	-	-	TRBJ1-1	TGCAGCGTTGATCCCGCGGGGCTGAACACTGAAGCTTTCTTT	CSVDPAGLNTEAFF
TRBV6-6	-	-	TRBJ2-7	TGTGCCAGCAGTTACTCGAGTAGAAGGGGCCCCTACGAGCAGTACTTC	CASSYSSRRGPYEQYF
TRBV29-1	-	-	TRBJ1-2	TGCAGCAGCCTTGGACAGACTAACTATGGCTACACCTTC	CSSLGQTNYGYTF
TRBV27	-	-	TRBJ2-2	TGTGCCAGCAGTACTGGACACTACACCGGGGAGCTGTTTTTT	CASSTGHYTGELFF
TRBV4-3	-	-	TRBJ2-3	TGCGCCAGCAGCGTCTCTAGCACGGGACTCACAGATACGCAGTATTTT	CASSVSSTGLTDTQYF
TRBV5-6	-	-	TRBJ2-3	TGTGCCAGCAGCTTGGGGGCACACACAGATACGCAGTATTTT	CASSLGAHTDTQYF
TRBV9	-	-	TRBJ1-3	TGTGCCAGCAGCGTCGGGGGGCTGTCTAACACCATATATTTT	CASSVGGLSNTIYF
TRBV5-1	TRBD2	-	TRBJ2-3	TGCGCCAGCGGGCGGGAGGAGGCAGATACGCAGTATTTT	CASGREEADTQYF
TRBV5-1	-	-	TRBJ2-2	TGCGCCAGCAGCTTGGTTGTAGATCCGGGGACCGGGGAGCTGTTTTTT	CASSLVVDPGTGELFF
TRBV11-1	-	once	TRBJ2-2	TGTGCCAGCGGAGGTGGGGACACCGGGGAGCTGTTTTTT	CASGGGDTGELFF
TRBV7-2	-	once	TRBJ2-7	TGTGCCAGCAGCTCAGGACAGACACGTGGGCTCGAGCAGTACTTC	CASSSGQTRGLEQYF
TRBV5-6	-	-	TRBJ2-2	TGTGCCAGCAGCTCCCTGGGGCAGACGAACACCGGGGAGCTGTTTTTT	CASSSLGQTNTGELFF
TRBV18	TRBD1	-	TRBJ1-1	TGTGCCAGCTCCCGACAGGGCCGGAACACTGAAGCTTTCTTT	CASSRQGRNTEAFF
TRBV6-5	-	-	TRBJ2-7	TGTGCCAGCAGTCGACAGGTTGGCTACGAGCAGTACTTC	CASSRQVGYEQYF
TRBV29-1	-	-	TRBJ1-3	TGCAGCGTTACGGTCTCTGGAAACACCATATATTTT	CSVTVSGNTIYF
TRBV5-4	-	-	TRBJ2-7	TGTGCCAGCAGCCCTTCCAGGGGCCGCTACGAGCAGTACTTC	CASSPSRGRYEQYF